Below, 25 T cell receptor beta chains from the same sample are listed, as sequenced in a study of cytomegalovirus exposure and HLA in healthy donors. Use of 60 Vbeta and 13 Jbeta primers characterized the PCR. Measured with immunoSEQ multiplex PCR; TCRdb has only the in-frame clones, and not every one. This table holds 100,000 to 150,000 clones. Sequenced sample: PBMCs. Receptors originate from a man aged 35-49 years in good health and CMV-seronegative.

J is TRBJ2-5 and V is TRBV5-4; D possibly corresponds to TRBD2 (6 bases). Matching the DNA end better, TRBJ2-7 makes the J call doubtful. The CDR3 loop spans 16 amino acids. From germline, CDR1 is SGHNT and CDR2 YYREEE (reference sequence). The CDR3 reads CASSPGRDSSSYEQYF. CDR3 sequence (DNA): TGTGCCAGCAGCCCCGGCCGGGACTCTAGCTCCTACGAGCAGTACTTC.

As for this clone: The sample has other DNA sequences that encode this CDR3 too. The rearrangement uses TRBV18 and TRBJ1-1; D gene ambiguous. V dropped 3 bases and J dropped 6 bases, with 14 bases sitting between them. CDR3 size: 14 residues. Per the germline V gene, CDR1 is KGHSH and CDR2 is LQKENI. As DNA, the CDR3 is TGTGCCAGCTCACCCCCCTCTCTCAGGTCTGAAGCTTTCTTT. Residues: CASSPPSLRSEAFF.

CDR3 protein: CAGRAGGRYNEQFF. The CDR3 DNA sequence: TGTGCCGGAAGAGCGGGAGGCCGATACAATGAGCAGTTCTTC. The chain is built from TRBV2 and TRBJ2-1; 9 bases map to TRBD2. Germline V lookup: CDR1 SNHLY, CDR2 FYNNEI. CDR3 length: 14 amino acids. V shed 11 bases and J 4 bases; nucleotides not matched to a gene: 9.

The gene calls are TRBV6-5 and TRBJ1-3; D is unresolved. Germline CDR1 reads MNHEY; CDR2 reads SVGAGI. There are 14 residues in the CDR3. V was clipped by 6 bases and J by 0 bases, with 9 bases between them. The CDR3 region is CASRHIPSGNTIYF. The CDR3, as DNA: TGTGCCAGCAGACATATCCCCTCTGGAAACACCATATATTTT.

J is TRBJ1-4 and V is TRBV5-4; 12 bases are shared with TRBD1. Germline lookup yields CDR1 SGHNT and CDR2 YYREEE (reference sequence). The CDR3 is 20 amino acids. V trimming: 3 bases; J trimming: 0 bases; junction bases outside the gene matches: 12. For the CDR3, the DNA is TGTGCCAGCAGCTCACCAGCCGGGACAGGGGGCCCCGCAACTAATGAAAAACTGTTTTTT. This sequence encodes CASSSPAGTGGPATNEKLFF.

The V and J genes are TRBV27 and TRBJ2-2; the match to TRBD2 covers 12 bases. Per germline, CDR1 MNHEY and CDR2 SMNVEV (reference sequence). The CDR3 has 16 amino acids. Trimming removed 6 bases from V and 3 bases from J; junction bases left unmatched: 5. The CDR3 DNA reads as TGTGCCAGCAGGCCCCGACTAGCGGGGGACACCGGGGAGCTGTTTTTT. Translated: CASRPRLAGDTGELFF.

The CDR3 DNA follows: TGTGCCAGCAGCCCCCCCCGGCAGGGGCGCTATGGCTACACCTTC. Its protein is CASSPPRQGRYGYTF. V and J are TRBV11-2 and TRBJ1-2; TRBD1 might be the D (6 bases). Looked up from germline, CDR1 is SGHAT and CDR2 is FQNNGV. V lost 5 bases to trimming and J lost 4 bases, with 17 bases between them. CDR3 length: 15 amino acids.

V usage is TRBV29-1 and J usage is TRBJ2-3; TRBD1 agrees at 8 bases. The CDR3 length is 14 residues. Looked up from germline, CDR1 is SQVTM and CDR2 is ANQGSEA. V was pared by 7 bases and J by 6 bases, with 12 bases of the junction left unmatched. The CDR3 DNA follows: TGCAGCGCAGGGGGCGGATCTGATGGGGATACGCAGTATTTT. Protein sequence: CSAGGGSDGDTQYF.

The rearrangement uses TRBV6-6 and TRBJ2-7; 10 bases are a match to TRBD1. From germline, CDR1 is MNHNY and CDR2 SVGAGI (reference sequence). With V trimmed by 8 bases and J by 2 bases, 6 bases remained unmatched. The CDR3 sequence is 14 residues long. CDR3 residues: CASRGQGGAYEQYF. DNA of the CDR3: TGTGCCAGCCGCGGACAGGGGGGGGCCTACGAGCAGTACTTC.

This chain links TRBV30 with TRBJ2-5, with D perhaps matching TRBD2 (6 bases). The CDR3 has 14 residues. Trimming removed 5 bases at V and 10 bases at J, with 23 bases between. Germline V lookup: CDR1 GTSNPN, CDR2 SVGIG (reference sequence). CDR3 loop: CAWSRDSPSSGQYF. In DNA, the CDR3 is TGTGCCTGGTCACGGGACTCCCCCAGCAGTGGCCAGTACTTC.

Concerning this clone itself: A read error may account for a junction end that differs from germline. The sample contains more than one DNA sequence encoding this CDR3. The chain carries TRBV7-9 and TRBJ1-2, with 8 bases identical to TRBD1. The CDR3 totals 16 residues. CDR1 and CDR2 (germline): SEHNR, FQNEAQ (reference sequence). The CDR3 region has the DNA TGCGCCAGCAGCCCATCCTCAGGGGGCGATCCCTATGGCTACACCTTC. Its protein product is CASSPSSGGDPYGYTF.

The rearrangement uses TRBV5-1 and TRBJ2-1; 11 bases match TRBD2. The CDR3 runs 15 residues. After removal of 0 bases from V and 6 bases from J, the junction contained 2 bases not matched to a gene. Germline CDR1 reads SGHRS; CDR2 reads YFSETQ. CDR3 DNA sequence: TGCGCCAGCAGCTTGGCTACTAGCGGGAGCAATGAGCAGTTCTTC. It codes for CASSLATSGSNEQFF.

V gene TRBV18 combines with J gene TRBJ2-1; 10 nucleotides agree with TRBD2. This CDR3 is 16 amino acids long. The germline V gene encodes CDR1 KGHSH and CDR2 LQKENI. V shed 3 bases and J 1 base; nucleotides not matched to a gene: 3. The CDR3 region has the DNA TGTGCCAGCTCACCTGCGACTAGCGGGTCCTACAATGAGCAGTTCTTC. Its protein product is CASSPATSGSYNEQFF.

The chain carries TRBV6-5 and TRBJ1-2, with TRBD1 matching over 7 bases. The ends lost 2 bases at V and 3 bases at J; junction bases unmatched: 6. The CDR3 sequence is 15 residues long. The germline V gene has CDR1 MNHEY and CDR2 SVGAGI. CDR3: CASSYGQDLDYGYTF. In DNA, the CDR3 is TGTGCCAGCAGTTACGGACAGGATCTGGACTATGGCTACACCTTC.

The V and J genes are TRBV30 and TRBJ2-7; a weak D match, TRBD2 (7 bases). The ends were cut back, 0 bases at V and 0 bases at J, with 15 bases in the middle. The length of the CDR3 is 16 residues. CDR1 is GTSNPN and CDR2 is SVGIG in the germline V gene (reference sequence). CDR3 sequence: CAWSVSGGLSSYEQYF. CDR3 in DNA: TGTGCCTGGAGTGTATCGGGGGGCCTTTCCTCCTACGAGCAGTACTTC.

This chain's CDR3 is CASSLGGAGGETQYF. CDR3 nucleotide sequence: TGTGCCAGCAGCTTGGGGGGCGCAGGGGGAGAGACCCAGTACTTC. The rearrangement links TRBV5-4 to TRBJ2-5, with 7 bases aligning to TRBD1. Losses at the gene ends were 0 bases for V and 4 bases for J; bases not matched to a gene: 6. Looked up from germline, CDR1 is SGHNT and CDR2 is YYREEE (reference sequence). The CDR3 consists of 15 residues.

V is TRBV7-2 and J is TRBJ2-7; D is perhaps TRBD2 (6 bases). The germline CDR1 and CDR2 sequences are SGHTA and FQGNSA. V lost 5 bases to trimming and J lost 6 bases, with 17 bases between them. CDR3 length: 14 residues. CDR3 protein: CASSPLPGRGEQYF. The DNA of the CDR3 is TGTGCCAGCAGCCCTCTTCCCGGGAGAGGCGAGCAGTACTTC. Combining the CDR3 with reference TRBV7-2 and TRBJ2-7 gives the whole variable domain GAGVSQSPSNKVTEKGKDVELRCDPISGHTALYWYRQSLGQGLEFLIYFQGNSAPDKSGLPSDRFSAERTGGSVSTLTIQRTQQEDSAVYLCASSPLPGRGEQYFGPGTRLTVT.

V and J are TRBV5-4 and TRBJ1-4; D unclear. The CDR3 contains 16 residues. CDR1 and CDR2 from the germline V gene are SGHNT and YYREEE (reference sequence). V shed 4 bases and J shed 0 bases, with 13 bases lying between them. CDR3 sequence (DNA): TGTGCCAGCAGCGACAAAAAGAGTGCAACTAATGAAAAACTGTTTTTT. Translation gives CASSDKKSATNEKLFF.

The chain joins TRBV28 to TRBJ2-7, with D uncertain. The germline gives CDR1 MDHEN, CDR2 SYDVKM. Trimming took 7 bases from V and 0 from J, leaving 7 bases between them. The CDR3 contains 12 residues. The CDR3 loop is CASMRRSYEQYF. For the CDR3, the DNA is TGTGCCAGCATGAGGCGCTCCTACGAGCAGTACTTC. The whole variable domain, filled in from reference TRBV28 and TRBJ2-7, reads DVKVTQSSRYLVKRTGEKVFLECVQDMDHENMFWYRQDPGLGLRLIYFSYDVKMKEKGDIPEGYSVSREKKERFSLILESASTNQTSMYLCASMRRSYEQYFGPGTRLTVT.

J is TRBJ2-7 and V is TRBV4-1; D is unresolved. The length of the CDR3 is 15 residues. The germline CDR1 and CDR2 sequences are MGHRA and YSYEKL. V lost 0 bases, J lost 5 bases, and 14 bases lay in between. CDR3 sequence (DNA): TGCGCCAGCAGCCAAGAAGGCCGAGCAGGCGACGAGCAGTACTTC. This translates into CASSQEGRAGDEQYF.

The CDR3 DNA sequence: TGCACCAGCAGCCAAGATCGGTTGGCGGGTAGCGCGAACACCGGGGAGCTGTTTTTT. Its translation: CTSSQDRLAGSANTGELFF. This rearrangement joins TRBV1 to TRBJ2-2; no DNA check was done on the table's D call, TRBD2. TRBV1 is a listed pseudogene. The length of the CDR3 is 19 residues.

The rearrangement uses TRBV11-2 and TRBJ2-5; 7 nucleotides match TRBD1. The CDR3 spans 15 residues. CDR1 is SGHAT and CDR2 is FQNNGV in the germline V gene. V gave up 4 bases and J gave up 5 bases; unmatched junction bases: 10. CDR3 coding DNA: TGTGCCAGCAGCTCCGAAACAGGGGTCCATGAGACCCAGTACTTC. This codes for CASSSETGVHETQYF.

DNA for the CDR3: TGTGCCAGCAGATTAGGACTAGCGGGAGTGGAGGAGCAGTACTTC. It is translated as CASRLGLAGVEEQYF. V and J are TRBV5-4 and TRBJ2-7; TRBD2 agrees at 13 bases. CDR1 is SGHNT, CDR2 YYREEE, per germline (reference sequence). Losses at the gene ends were 5 bases for V and 7 bases for J; bases not matched to a gene: 9. The CDR3 runs 15 residues. The full variable domain, rest sourced from reference TRBV5-4 and TRBJ2-7, is ETGVTQSPTHLIKTRGQQVTLRCSSQSGHNTVSWYQQALGQGPQFIFQYYREEENGRGNFPPRFSGLQFPNYSSELNVNALELDDSALYLCASRLGLAGVEEQYFGPGTRLTVT.

The CDR3 region is CAWSVRTGSQPQHF. CDR3 in DNA: TGTGCCTGGAGTGTGAGGACAGGGAGTCAGCCCCAGCATTTT. This chain uses TRBV30 with TRBJ1-5; 8 bases agree with TRBD1. The CDR3 is 14 amino acids. Germline V gene data show CDR1 as GTSNPN and CDR2 as SVGIG (reference sequence). V shed 0 bases and J 6 bases; nucleotides not matched to a gene: 4.

The rearrangement uses TRBV19 and TRBJ2-1; 8 nucleotides match TRBD2. V dropped 5 bases and J dropped 0; count of bases not matched to a gene: 9. CDR1 and CDR2 (germline): LNHDA, SQIVND (reference sequence). The length of the CDR3 is 17 residues. The CDR3 region is CASSSQGSGTSYNEQFF. The CDR3 nucleotides read TGTGCCAGTAGTTCCCAGGGTAGCGGGACCTCCTACAATGAGCAGTTCTTC. Full variable domain (outside the CDR3, taken from reference TRBV19 and TRBJ2-1): DGGITQSPKYLFRKEGQNVTLSCEQNLNHDAMYWYRQDPGQGLRLIYYSQIVNDFQKGDIAEGYSVSREKKESFPLTVTSAQKNPTAFYLCASSSQGSGTSYNEQFFGPGTRLTVL.